What follows are 10 T cell receptor beta chains derived from one specimen sequenced in a study of CD8+ T cells in alopecia areata. Sequencing relied on a cDNA template that was reverse transcribed from extracted RNA. TCRdb's copy holds only in-frame clones and misses some; the assay was immunoSEQ multiplex PCR. Recorded here are some 110,000 clones, none singletons. Specimen: lesional skin. These receptor sequences come from a C3H/HeJ mouse with alopecia areata. The strain bears MHC haplotype H2-k.

With respect to this clone: Genes and germline are mouse. Read data end 4 residues before the CDR3 end; the end is taken from the germline J gene. The rearrangement uses TRBV13-3 and TRBJ2-5; 13 bases line up with TRBD2. With 5 bases clipped from V and 3 bases from J, the junction kept 6 bases outside the gene matches. The germline V gene has CDR1 NNHDY and CDR2 SYVADS. The CDR3 sequence is 16 residues long. Partial CDR3 DNA: TGTGCCAGCAGGGTAGGGACTGGGGGGGAACAAGAC. This translates into CASRVGTGGEQD. The complete CDR3 protein is CASRVGTGGEQDTQYF. Complete variable domain (other parts from reference TRBV13-3 and TRBJ2-5): EAAVTQSPRSKVAVTGGKVTLSCHQTNNHDYMYWYRQDTGHGLRLIHYSYVADSTEKGDIPDGYKASRPSQENFSLILELASLSQTAVYFCASRVGTGGEQDTQYFGPGTRLLVL.

With regard to this clone: Mouse gene names and germline throughout. The missing CDR3 end, 4 residues past where the read stops, is filled in from the germline J gene. The rearrangement links TRBV19 to TRBJ1-1, with D perhaps matching TRBD1 (6 bases). The CDR3 is 14 residues long. V was trimmed by 5 bases and J by 1 base, leaving 12 bases between them. The germline CDR1 and CDR2 sequences are FNHDT and SITEND (reference sequence). The DNA read from the CDR3 is TGTGCCAGCAGCGTGGGGACAACGAACACA. This codes for CASSVGTTNT. The entire CDR3 is CASSVGTTNTEVFF.

This clone was seen only a few times. The genes and germline here are from mouse. The read terminates 4 residues before the CDR3 end, so the remaining end is supplied by the germline J gene. The V and J genes are TRBV1 and TRBJ1-1; D is ambiguous. Germline assignment: CDR1 NSQYPW and CDR2 LRSPGD (reference sequence). This CDR3 contains 15 residues. V lost 2 bases and J 0 bases, leaving 10 bases between the germline ends. The sequenced part of the CDR3 DNA is TGCACCTGCAGTGCAAGACAATTTGCAAACACA. Protein: CTCSARQFANT. Given in full, the CDR3 is CTCSARQFANTEVFF.

A note on this clone: Mouse gene names apply. The CDR3 end falls 4 residues outside the read, so it is completed with the germline J gene. The rearrangement uses TRBV13-1 and TRBJ2-7; 13 positions match TRBD2. There are 14 residues in the CDR3. Germline V gene lookup returns CDR1 NSHNY and CDR2 SYGAGN. Incomplete CDR3 DNA: TGTGCCAGCGCCCGGGACTGGGGGGGATAT. Protein sequence: CASARDWGGY. From start to end, the CDR3 is CASARDWGGYEQYF.

Of note for this clone: All gene names here are mouse names. Coverage ceases 4 residues before the CDR3 finishes, and the germline J gene fills in the end. This rearrangement joins TRBV1 to TRBJ2-4; TRBD2 might be the D (5 bases). This CDR3 is 14 amino acids long. In germline, CDR1 is NSQYPW, CDR2 LRSPGD (reference sequence). The V end lost 4 bases, the J end lost 0 bases, and 8 bases lay between the germline ends. The CDR3 region is CTCSGTLSQNTLYF. Incomplete CDR3 DNA: TGCACCTGCAGTGGGACTCTTAGTCAAAAC.

This clone has more than one count but fewer than ten. Each gene name is a mouse one. The read finishes 4 residues shy of the CDR3 end, and the germline J gene is used to complete it. J is TRBJ2-7 and V is TRBV13-1; unclear D gene. CDR1 NSHNY and CDR2 SYGAGN come from the germline V gene. V was pared by 5 bases and J by 0 bases, with 6 bases between. The CDR3 runs to 12 residues. The CDR3 here is CASSPRSYEQYF. The sequenced CDR3 bases are TGTGCCAGCAGCCCTCGCTCCTAT.

This clone was counted ten times or more. Germline and genes here are mouse. The read terminates 4 residues before the CDR3 end, so the remaining end is supplied by the germline J gene. The rearrangement links TRBV19 to TRBJ2-3; tentatively, D is TRBD1 (6 bases). There are 16 residues in the CDR3. V was trimmed by 4 bases and J by 0 bases, leaving 15 bases between them. The germline CDR1 and CDR2 sequences are FNHDT and SITEND (reference sequence). Incomplete CDR3 DNA: TGTGCCAGCAGTCCCCTGGACAGATCTAGTGCAGAA. This gives the protein CASSPLDRSSAE. The CDR3 in full is CASSPLDRSSAETLYF.

This clone appeared many times. Mouse names are used for the genes. The read ends 4 residues shy of where the CDR3 ends; the end is completed using the germline J gene. This chain joins TRBV13-3 and TRBJ2-2, with no clear D. CDR3 length: 12 residues. Deletions cut 4 bases from V and 4 bases from J, with 5 bases between. Germline V gene data show CDR1 as NNHDY and CDR2 as SYVADS. CDR3 loop: CASSPATGQLYF. The sequenced CDR3 bases are TGTGCCAGCAGTCCAGCCACCGGG.

This clone was detected only a few times. The genes are named according to mouse. With the read ending 4 residues before the CDR3 end, the germline J gene is used to fill in that end. This sequence joins TRBV13-3 and TRBJ1-2, with no clear D. This CDR3 has 15 residues. Germline V gene data show CDR1 as NNHDY and CDR2 as SYVADS. Between the trimmed V and J ends, which lost 2 bases and 4 bases, there was a span of 15 bases. CDR3 in amino acids: CASSDPDSTGSDYTF. CDR3 DNA (partial): TGTGCCAGCAGTGACCCGGACTCCACGGGCTCC.

This clone was seen only a few times. The gene names given are mouse names. The read halts 4 residues ahead of the CDR3 end, with the missing end drawn from the germline J gene. This sequence joins TRBV13-3 and TRBJ2-5; tentatively, D is TRBD2 (6 bases). The V end lost 4 bases, the J end lost 0 bases, and 12 bases lay between the germline ends. CDR1 is NNHDY and CDR2 is SYVADS in the germline V gene. This CDR3 has 15 amino acids. The sequenced CDR3 bases are TGTGCCAGCAGTTCTGGGGCTCGTAACCAAGAC. This codes for CASSSGARNQD. The whole CDR3 protein reads CASSSGARNQDTQYF.